Listed below are T cell receptor beta chains from one sample, sequenced in a study of blood T cell repertoires in COVID-19. Profiling relied on immunoSEQ multiplex PCR, and the TCRdb table lists in-frame clones only, not all of them. The sample has about 89,000 clones; less than 85% are singletons. The sample consisted of peripheral blood. Receptor source: a woman older than 75 with acute or convalescent COVID-19. The CDR3 runs from the conserved cysteine through the conserved F or W. The order of the fields is clone size, J gene, V gene, D gene, CDR3 protein, CDR3 DNA. The D gene is left open where the match is weak. Some rows mark clone size as missing; the rest say once, few, many or name a class of expanded clone.

>-|TRBJ2-7|TRBV3-1/TRBV3-2|-
CASSQDRAPSYEQYF
TGTGCCAGCAGCCAAGACAGGGCTCCCTCCTACGAGCAGTACTTC
>-|TRBJ2-6|TRBV5-6|-
CASSWYTGSGANVLTF
TGTGCCAGCAGCTGGTACACAGGGTCCGGGGCCAACGTCCTGACTTTC
>-|TRBJ2-5|TRBV27|-
CASSPRMAGQQETQYF
TGTGCCAGCAGTCCCCGTATGGCAGGGCAACAAGAGACCCAGTACTTC
>once|TRBJ2-1|TRBV3-1/TRBV3-2|TRBD2
CASSFGTRQDEQFF
TGTGCCAGCAGCTTCGGGACTAGACAGGATGAGCAGTTCTTC
>once|TRBJ2-7|TRBV27|TRBD1
CASSPRGFSYEQYF
TGTGCCAGCAGTCCCAGGGGGTTCTCCTACGAGCAGTACTTC
>-|TRBJ1-5|TRBV7-7|-
CASSTMTRTYSNQPQHF
TGTGCCAGCTCCACTATGACGCGAACATATAGCAATCAGCCCCAGCATTTT
>-|TRBJ2-1|TRBV14|-
CASSQDGGEWYNEQFF
TGTGCCAGCAGCCAAGATGGGGGCGAATGGTACAATGAGCAGTTCTTC
>-|TRBJ2-1|TRBV3-1/TRBV3-2|TRBD2
CASSQTSGRDNEQFF
TGTGCCAGCAGTCAAACTAGCGGGAGAGACAATGAGCAGTTCTTC
>-|TRBJ2-5|TRBV27|-
CASSLNPGHLQETQYF
TGTGCCAGCAGCCTTAATCCGGGACATCTCCAAGAGACCCAGTACTTC
>-|TRBJ2-2|TRBV12-5|TRBD1
CASGWVGTGTNTGELFF
TGTGCTAGTGGTTGGGTCGGGACAGGGACTAACACCGGGGAGCTGTTTTTT
>-|TRBJ2-7|TRBV7-2|TRBD2
CASSLPGLAAYEQYF
TGTGCCAGCAGCTTACCCGGACTAGCGGCTTACGAGCAGTACTTC
>-|TRBJ2-7|TRBV7-2|-
CASSSLPEVEQYF
TGTGCCAGCAGCTCCCTCCCCGAGGTCGAGCAGTACTTC
>-|TRBJ2-7|TRBV15|TRBD2
CANVAGTPGEQYF
TGTGCCAACGTAGCGGGGACCCCGGGAGAGCAGTACTTC
>-|TRBJ2-7|TRBV19|TRBD1
CASSTRDRTYEQYF
TGTGCCAGTAGTACACGGGACAGGACCTACGAGCAGTACTTC
>-|TRBJ2-1|TRBV5-4|-
CASSLDLSPYNEQFF
TGTGCCAGCAGCTTGGACTTATCTCCCTACAATGAGCAGTTCTTC
>-|TRBJ2-7|TRBV19|-
CASSRRGTYEQYF
TGTGCCAGTAGTCGGCGCGGGACCTACGAGCAGTACTTC
>few|TRBJ2-5|TRBV5-1|TRBD2
CASSLGLAGAIQETQYF
TGCGCCAGCAGCTTAGGACTAGCGGGAGCCATCCAAGAGACCCAGTACTTC
>-|TRBJ2-1|TRBV5-6|TRBD1
CASSLLDRASGQFF
TGTGCCAGCAGCTTGCTTGACAGGGCATCTGGGCAGTTCTTC
>-|TRBJ2-2|TRBV19|TRBD2
CASRGGSGGELFF
TGTGCCAGTAGGGGCGGGAGTGGCGGGGAGCTGTTTTTT
>-|TRBJ2-7|TRBV7-9|-
CASEGLGVEQYF
TGTGCCAGCGAGGGACTTGGCGTCGAGCAGTACTTC
>few|TRBJ2-2|TRBV5-6|TRBD1
CASSLFYRGNTGELFF
TGTGCCAGCAGCTTGTTTTACAGGGGGAACACCGGGGAGCTGTTTTTT
>-|TRBJ2-2|TRBV7-9|-
CASHSTALGELFF
TGTGCCAGCCATAGCACGGCCCTAGGGGAGCTGTTTTTT
>-|TRBJ2-7|TRBV5-6|-
CASSLWGRAYSYEQYF
TGTGCCAGCAGCTTGTGGGGCAGGGCATACTCCTACGAGCAGTACTTC
>-|TRBJ2-7|TRBV19|TRBD1
CASSIGTDYEQYF
TGTGCCAGTAGTATTGGGACAGACTACGAGCAGTACTTC
>-|TRBJ2-1|TRBV27|-
CASSPRRRGSSYNEQFF
TGTGCCAGCAGTCCCCGAAGGCGGGGAAGCTCCTACAATGAGCAGTTCTTC
>-|TRBJ2-7|TRBV2|TRBD1
CASSSGTGGEQYF
TGTGCCAGCAGTTCCGGGACAGGGGGCGAGCAGTACTTC
>-|TRBJ1-2|TRBV30|TRBD1
CAWSVRTGYDYTF
TGTGCCTGGAGTGTTCGGACAGGGTATGACTACACCTTC
>once|TRBJ1-1|TRBV18|-
CASSPDKNTEAFF
TGTGCCAGCTCACCCGACAAGAACACTGAAGCTTTCTTT
>-|TRBJ2-7|TRBV18|-
CASSPPGDYEQYF
TGTGCCAGCTCACCACCAGGAGACTACGAGCAGTACTTC
>-|TRBJ1-1|TRBV27|-
CASSPKGYTEAFF
TGTGCCAGCAGTCCCAAGGGGTACACTGAAGCTTTCTTT
>-|TRBJ1-1|TRBV19|-
CASSIDLSDKAFF
TGTGCCAGTAGTATAGATCTCTCAGATAAAGCTTTCTTT
>-|TRBJ2-3|TRBV24-1|-
CATSDANTDTQYF
TGTGCCACCAGTGATGCTAACACAGATACGCAGTATTTT
>once|TRBJ2-5|TRBV27|-
CASSLSSRGETQYF
TGTGCCAGCAGTTTATCTAGCAGGGGAGAGACCCAGTACTTC
>-|TRBJ2-3|TRBV5-1|-
CASSLGASVEDTQYF
TGCGCCAGCAGCTTAGGTGCGAGCGTTGAAGATACGCAGTATTTT
>-|TRBJ1-5|TRBV4-1|TRBD1
CASSQGPGGIGNQPQHF
TGCGCCAGCAGCCAAGGGCCAGGGGGCATTGGCAATCAGCCCCAGCATTTT
>-|TRBJ2-7|TRBV5-5|-
CASSSRPSYEQYF
TGTGCCAGCAGCTCGCGCCCCTCCTACGAGCAGTACTTC
>few|TRBJ2-1|TRBV24-1|TRBD2
CATSAETGLAYGGQFF
TGTGCCACCAGTGCCGAGACGGGACTAGCCTACGGGGGGCAGTTCTTC
>-|TRBJ2-7|TRBV11-1|TRBD2
CASSIRLAGSEQYF
TGTGCCAGCAGCATCAGACTAGCGGGAAGTGAGCAGTACTTC
>-|TRBJ2-3|TRBV19|-
CASSSGRGFMNTQYF
TGTGCCAGTAGTAGCGGTCGGGGGTTCATGAATACGCAGTATTTT
>-|TRBJ2-1|TRBV5-1|-
CASSLAPSSYNEQFF
TGCGCCAGCAGCTTGGCCCCTAGCTCCTACAATGAGCAGTTCTTC
>-|TRBJ1-6|TRBV2|TRBD1
CASSDDRGANSPLHF
TGTGCCAGCAGTGACGACAGGGGCGCGAATTCACCCCTCCACTTT